This T cell receptor beta chain emerged from a study of blood T cell repertoires in COVID-19. Study in general: Sites in the United States, Italy and Spain provided acute and convalescent COVID-19 samples. PBMCs, B-cell-depleted T cells, or T cells provided the cDNA or gDNA that made up the material.

With V trimmed by 3 bases and J by 5 bases, 6 bases remained unmatched. Germline-derived CDR1 and CDR2 are SGHNT and YYREEE (reference sequence). The CDR3 is 15 amino acids. As originally analysed: Amplifying reference gene primers gave estimates of nucleated cell counts. Measured with immunoSEQ multiplex PCR; TCRdb has only the in-frame clones, and not every one. That table supplies the V and J calls and clone size; D and trimming were determined from the DNA. The sample consists of over 25,000 clones, approximately 85% of them appearing once. The sequence derives from a human donor in a cohort sampled during active COVID-19. The chain carries TRBV5-4 and TRBJ1-2; 11 nucleotides align to TRBD1. Sequencing used peripheral blood. CDR3 in DNA: TGTGCCAGCAGCTCGGGGGACAGGGGGTGGTATGGCTACACCTTC. Translation gives CASSSGDRGWYGYTF.